Below, 2 T cell receptor beta chains from the same sample are listed, as sequenced in a study of cytomegalovirus exposure and HLA in healthy donors (dated by TCRdb to between 2016 and 2019). Library method: the immunoSEQ multiplex PCR assay. TCRdb provides this immuneACCESS table in a form limited to in-frame rearrangements. Some clones are lacking; in checked studies, under half of them reflect an unresolved V gene, and why the rest are absent is not known. Within this sample are about 110,000 clones, with more than 75% of them counted one time only. The top ten clonotypes cover roughly 1.4% of the sample. Sequencing was done on a sample of PBMCs. The receptors stem from a woman in her thirties in good health and CMV-seropositive.

V is TRBV5-1 and J is TRBJ2-1; the D gene is possibly TRBD1 (6 bases). The germline V gene has CDR1 SGHRS and CDR2 YFSETQ. CDR3 size: 20 residues. V was trimmed by 2 bases and J by 0 bases, leaving 24 bases between them. This CDR3 is CASSLTQGLSPQSSYNEQFF. The CDR3 DNA follows: TGCGCCAGCAGCTTAACTCAGGGGCTTAGTCCCCAAAGCTCCTACAATGAGCAGTTCTTC.

The genes are TRBV7-2 and TRBJ2-7; tentatively, D is TRBD2 (5 bases). This CDR3 region has 14 residues. Deletions cut 5 bases from V and 7 bases from J, with 18 bases between. Germline loops: CDR1 SGHTA, CDR2 FQGNSA. CDR3 loop: CASSPFGGPGEQYF. DNA of the CDR3: TGTGCCAGCAGCCCCTTTGGAGGTCCGGGGGAGCAGTACTTC.